A single sample is the source of the 5 T cell receptor beta chains below, sequenced in a study of OX40 agonist ivuxolimab in advanced cancers. TCRdb keeps only in-frame clones here, not all; method: immunoSEQ multiplex PCR. The sample carries 82,000 or so clones, more than 90% recorded once. Sample: CD4+ or CD8+ T cells sorted from blood, taken in a trial of the OX40 agonist ivuxolimab. These receptors were collected from an adult with an advanced solid tumor such as melanoma, head and neck, liver or kidney cancer.

The chain is built from TRBV19 and TRBJ2-7; TRBD1 matches at 9 bases. After removal of 3 bases from V and 3 bases from J, the junction contained 9 bases not matched to a gene. This CDR3 is built from 16 residues. The V gene's germline CDR1 is LNHDA and CDR2 SQIVND (reference sequence). CDR3 coding DNA: TGTGCCAGTAGTATCCGGAGGACAGGGGCCAACTACGAGCAGTACTTC. Its translation: CASSIRRTGANYEQYF.

The gene calls are TRBV6-6 and TRBJ1-1, with a tentative D call TRBD1 (5 bases). Germline V CDR1 and CDR2: MNHNY, SVGAGI (reference sequence). The CDR3 loop spans 12 amino acids. Trimming took 5 bases from V and 11 from J, leaving 15 bases between them. CDR3 amino acids: CASSRQGGDAFF. The CDR3, as DNA: TGTGCCAGCAGTCGCCAGGGTGGTGATGCTTTCTTT.

The chain uses TRBV4-2 and TRBJ1-1; 8 positions agree with TRBD1. The CDR3 spans 15 residues. V gave up 6 bases and J gave up 0 bases; unmatched junction bases: 6. Per the germline V gene, CDR1 is LGHNA and CDR2 is YNFKEQ. The CDR3 DNA is TGTGCCAGCAGGGCTGGGGACAGGCTGAACACTGAAGCTTTCTTT. This gives the protein CASRAGDRLNTEAFF.

This chain uses TRBV7-8 with TRBJ2-1; 12 nucleotides match TRBD2. The trim removed 1 base at V and 3 bases at J, leaving 10 bases unmatched. The length of the CDR3 is 19 residues. Germline lookup yields CDR1 SGHVS and CDR2 FQNEAQ. The CDR3 reads CASSLELAGGRKYYNEQFF. The CDR3 nucleotides read TGTGCCAGCAGCTTAGAACTAGCGGGAGGTCGAAAATACTACAATGAGCAGTTCTTC.

This clone has a single count. The V gene is TRBV7-9, the J gene TRBJ2-3; the match to TRBD2 covers 12 bases. Germline V lookup: CDR1 SEHNR, CDR2 FQNEAQ (reference sequence). The V segment lost 1 base and the J segment 0 bases; nucleotides outside the gene matches: 2. The CDR3 sequence is 17 residues long. DNA of the CDR3: TGTGCCAGCAGCTTAGGTGGGACTAGCGGGAGCACAGATACGCAGTATTTT. Its translation is CASSLGGTSGSTDTQYF.